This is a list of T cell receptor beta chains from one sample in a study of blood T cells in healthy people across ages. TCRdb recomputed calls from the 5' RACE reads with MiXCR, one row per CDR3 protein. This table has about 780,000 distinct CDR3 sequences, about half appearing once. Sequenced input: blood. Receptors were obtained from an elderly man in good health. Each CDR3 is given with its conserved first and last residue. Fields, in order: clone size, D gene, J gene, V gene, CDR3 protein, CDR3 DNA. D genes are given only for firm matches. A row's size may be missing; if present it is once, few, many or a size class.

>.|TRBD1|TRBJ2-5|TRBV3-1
CASSRGTGDMAQYF
TGTGCCAGCAGCCGAGGGACAGGGGATATGGCGCAGTACTTC
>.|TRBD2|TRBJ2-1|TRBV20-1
CSAPTSGASYNEQFF
TGCAGTGCTCCGACTAGCGGGGCCTCCTACAATGAGCAGTTCTTC
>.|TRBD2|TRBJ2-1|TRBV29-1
CSVEDPASGSYNEQFF
TGCAGCGTTGAAGATCCGGCTAGCGGGAGCTACAATGAGCAGTTCTTC
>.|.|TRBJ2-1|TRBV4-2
CASTRFSGNNEQFF
TGTGCCAGCACCCGGTTCTCCGGCAACAATGAGCAGTTCTTC
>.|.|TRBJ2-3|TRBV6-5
CASSSTGLRTDTQYF
TGTGCCAGCAGTTCGACAGGACTTCGCACAGATACGCAGTATTTT
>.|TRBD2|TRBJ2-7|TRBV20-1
CSVSGRVTYEQYF
TGCAGTGTCAGCGGGAGGGTAACCTACGAGCAGTACTTC
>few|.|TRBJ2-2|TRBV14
CASSQEVNTGELFF
TGTGCCAGCAGCCAAGAGGTTAACACCGGGGAGCTGTTTTTT
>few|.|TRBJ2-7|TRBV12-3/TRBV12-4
CASSSLGSSYEQYF
TGTGCCAGCAGTTCCCTCGGGAGCTCCTACGAGCAGTACTTC
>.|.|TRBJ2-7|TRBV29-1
CSVEVEDGDTSYEQYF
TGCAGCGTTGAAGTGGAGGACGGAGACACTTCCTACGAGCAGTACTTC
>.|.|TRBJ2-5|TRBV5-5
CASTGVSSLGTSQETQYF
TGTGCCAGCACAGGGGTATCGTCACTGGGAACCTCCCAAGAGACCCAGTACTTC
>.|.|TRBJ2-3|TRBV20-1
CSAYGPASGHTDTQYF
TGCAGTGCTTATGGACCAGCATCCGGTCACACAGATACGCAGTATTTT
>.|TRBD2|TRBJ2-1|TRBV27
CASSPTTLVAGGGGFF
TGTGCCAGCAGTCCAACTACCCTGGTAGCGGGAGGAGGTGGGTTCTTC
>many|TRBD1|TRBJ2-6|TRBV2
CASSETGGAGANVLTF
TGTGCCAGCAGCGAAACAGGGGGCGCCGGGGCCAACGTCCTGACTTTC
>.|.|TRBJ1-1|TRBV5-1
CASSLDTGGTEAFF
TGCGCCAGCAGCTTGGATACGGGGGGCACTGAAGCTTTCTTT
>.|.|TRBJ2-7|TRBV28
CASAGSDRTSYEQYF
TGTGCCAGCGCAGGGAGCGACAGGACCTCCTACGAGCAGTACTTC
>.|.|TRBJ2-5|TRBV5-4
CASSSHQETQYF
TGTGCCAGCAGCTCCCATCAAGAGACCCAGTACTTC
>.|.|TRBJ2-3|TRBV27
CASSRRGEDTQYF
TGTGCCAGCAGTCGGCGGGGCGAGGATACGCAGTATTTT
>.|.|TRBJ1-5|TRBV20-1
CSARDGRNSNQPQHF
TGCAGTGCTAGAGATGGGCGGAATAGCAATCAGCCCCAGCATTTT
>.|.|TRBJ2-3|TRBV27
CASSLNRATDTQYF
TGTGCCAGCAGTTTAAATCGTGCCACAGATACGCAGTATTTT
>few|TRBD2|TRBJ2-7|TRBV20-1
CSARTLAGVDAEQYF
TGCAGTGCCCGGACGCTAGCGGGAGTTGATGCCGAGCAGTACTTC
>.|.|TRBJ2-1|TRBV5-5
CASSLAVGSGNEQFF
TGTGCCAGCAGCTTGGCCGTCGGGAGTGGGAATGAGCAGTTCTTC
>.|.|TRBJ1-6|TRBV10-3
CAIATSSYNSPLHF
TGTGCCATCGCTACGAGCTCCTATAATTCACCCCTCCACTTT
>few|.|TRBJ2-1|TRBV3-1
CASSGWNSYNEQFF
TGTGCCAGCAGCGGTTGGAACTCCTACAATGAGCAGTTCTTC
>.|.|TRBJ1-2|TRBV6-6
CASSYGPGQGAGYTF
TGTGCCAGCAGTTACGGCCCCGGGCAGGGTGCCGGCTACACCTTC
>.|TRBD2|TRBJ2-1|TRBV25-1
CASSELGLAVNEQFF
TGTGCCAGCAGTGAACTTGGACTAGCGGTGAATGAGCAGTTCTTC
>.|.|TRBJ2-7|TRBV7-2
CASSQEARVYEQYF
TGTGCCAGCAGCCAAGAGGCTAGGGTCTACGAGCAGTACTTC
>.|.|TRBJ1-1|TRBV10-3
CAISEYRDTEAFF
TGTGCCATCAGTGAATATCGGGACACTGAAGCTTTCTTT
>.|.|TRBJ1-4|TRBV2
CASNNRARATNEKLFF
TGTGCCAGCAATAACAGGGCACGAGCAACTAATGAAAAACTGTTTTTT
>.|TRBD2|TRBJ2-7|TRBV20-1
CSAPRGTLIYEQYF
TGCAGTGCCCCGCGGGGGACTTTGATCTACGAGCAGTACTTC
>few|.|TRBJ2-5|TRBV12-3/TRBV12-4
CASSLWFRTQYF
TGTGCCAGCAGTTTATGGTTTCGGACCCAGTACTTC
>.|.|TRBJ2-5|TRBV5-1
CASSNLEETQYF
TGCGCCAGCAGCAACCTAGAAGAGACCCAGTACTTC
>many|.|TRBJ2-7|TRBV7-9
CASSSPSAYEQYF
TGTGCCAGCAGCTCCCCTTCCGCCTACGAGCAGTACTTC
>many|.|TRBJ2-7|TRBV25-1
CASSLTVYEQYF
TGTGCCAGCAGTCTGACAGTCTACGAGCAGTACTTC
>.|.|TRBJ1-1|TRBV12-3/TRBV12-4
CASSFWVDTEAFF
TGTGCCAGCAGTTTTTGGGTAGACACTGAAGCTTTCTTT